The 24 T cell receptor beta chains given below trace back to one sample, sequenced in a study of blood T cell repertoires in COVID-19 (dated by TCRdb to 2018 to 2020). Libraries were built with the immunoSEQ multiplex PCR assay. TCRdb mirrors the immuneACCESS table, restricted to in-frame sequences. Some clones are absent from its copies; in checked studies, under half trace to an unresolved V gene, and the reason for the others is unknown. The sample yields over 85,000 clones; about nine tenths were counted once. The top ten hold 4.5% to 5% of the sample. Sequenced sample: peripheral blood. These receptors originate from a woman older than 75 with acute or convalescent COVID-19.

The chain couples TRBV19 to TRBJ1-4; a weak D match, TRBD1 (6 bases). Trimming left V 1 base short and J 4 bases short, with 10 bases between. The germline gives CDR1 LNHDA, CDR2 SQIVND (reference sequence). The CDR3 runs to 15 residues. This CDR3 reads CASSIGTAVNEKLFF. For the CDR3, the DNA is TGTGCCAGTAGTATAGGGACAGCCGTTAATGAAAAACTGTTTTTT.

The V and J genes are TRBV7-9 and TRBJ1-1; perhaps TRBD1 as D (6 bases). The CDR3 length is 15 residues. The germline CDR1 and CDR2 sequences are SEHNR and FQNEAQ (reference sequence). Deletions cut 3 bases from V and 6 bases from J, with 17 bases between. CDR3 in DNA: TGTGCCAGCAGCTTCTATACAGGGTCTGGGCCTGAAGCTTTCTTT. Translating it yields CASSFYTGSGPEAFF. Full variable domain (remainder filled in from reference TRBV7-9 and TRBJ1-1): DTGVSQNPRHKITKRGQNVTFRCDPISEHNRLYWYRQTLGQGPEFLTYFQNEAQLEKSRLLSDRFSAERPKGSFSTLEIQRTEQGDSAMYLCASSFYTGSGPEAFFGQGTRLTVV.

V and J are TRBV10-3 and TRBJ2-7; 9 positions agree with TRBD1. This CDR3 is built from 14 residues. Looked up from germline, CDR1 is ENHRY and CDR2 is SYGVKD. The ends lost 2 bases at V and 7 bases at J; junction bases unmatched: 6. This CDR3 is CAISELQGAREQYF. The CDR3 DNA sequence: TGTGCCATCAGTGAGCTACAGGGGGCGCGAGAGCAGTACTTC.

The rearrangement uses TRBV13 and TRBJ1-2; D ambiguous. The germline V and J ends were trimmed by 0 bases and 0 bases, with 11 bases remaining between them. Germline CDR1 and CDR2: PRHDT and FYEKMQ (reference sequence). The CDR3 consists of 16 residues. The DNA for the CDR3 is TGTGCCAGCAGCTTAGGCTTGGCAGAACCTAACTATGGCTACACCTTC. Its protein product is CASSLGLAEPNYGYTF.

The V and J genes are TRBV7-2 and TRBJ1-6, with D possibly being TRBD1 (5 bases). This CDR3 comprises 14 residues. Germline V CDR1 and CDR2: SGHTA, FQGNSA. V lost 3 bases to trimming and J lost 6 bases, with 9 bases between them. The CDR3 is CASSLGLLNSPLHF. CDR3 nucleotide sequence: TGTGCCAGCAGCTTGGGGCTGCTTAATTCACCCCTCCACTTT.

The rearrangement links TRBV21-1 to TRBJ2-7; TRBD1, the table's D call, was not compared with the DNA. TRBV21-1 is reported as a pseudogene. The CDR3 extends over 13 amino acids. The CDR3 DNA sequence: TGTGCCAGCAGATCGGCAGGGAACTACGAGCAGTACTTC. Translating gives CASRSAGNYEQYF.

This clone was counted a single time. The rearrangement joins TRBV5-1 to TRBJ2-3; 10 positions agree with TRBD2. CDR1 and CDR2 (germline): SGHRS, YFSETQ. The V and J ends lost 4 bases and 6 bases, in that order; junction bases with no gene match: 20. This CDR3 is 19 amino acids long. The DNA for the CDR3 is TGCGCCAGCAGCCCGGGGGGGATGACTCTAGCGGGAGTCTTGGATACGCAGTATTTT. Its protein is CASSPGGMTLAGVLDTQYF. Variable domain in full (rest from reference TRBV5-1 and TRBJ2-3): KAGVTQTPRYLIKTRGQQVTLSCSPISGHRSVSWYQQTPGQGLQFLFEYFSETQRNKGNFPGRFSGRQFSNSRSEMNVSTLELGDSALYLCASSPGGMTLAGVLDTQYFGPGTRLTVL.

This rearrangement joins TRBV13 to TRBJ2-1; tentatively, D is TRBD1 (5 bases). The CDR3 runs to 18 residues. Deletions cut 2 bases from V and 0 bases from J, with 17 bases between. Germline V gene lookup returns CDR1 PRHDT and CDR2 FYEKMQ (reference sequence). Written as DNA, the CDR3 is TGTGCCAGCAGCTTAAGGCCCTGGGGCAGCAGCTCCTACAATGAGCAGTTCTTC. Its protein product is CASSLRPWGSSSYNEQFF.

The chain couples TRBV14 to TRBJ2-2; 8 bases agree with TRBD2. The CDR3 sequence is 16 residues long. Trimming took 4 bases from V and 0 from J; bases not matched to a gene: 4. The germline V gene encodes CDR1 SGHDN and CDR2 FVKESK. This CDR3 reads CASSRTGGANTGELFF. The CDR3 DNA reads TGTGCCAGCAGCCGAACCGGGGGGGCGAACACCGGGGAGCTGTTTTTT.

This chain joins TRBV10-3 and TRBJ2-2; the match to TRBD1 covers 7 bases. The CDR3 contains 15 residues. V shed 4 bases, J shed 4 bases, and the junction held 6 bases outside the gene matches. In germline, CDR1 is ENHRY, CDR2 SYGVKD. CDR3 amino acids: CAISVESGGTGELFF. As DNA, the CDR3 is TGTGCCATCAGTGTTGAGTCAGGGGGCACCGGGGAGCTGTTTTTT.

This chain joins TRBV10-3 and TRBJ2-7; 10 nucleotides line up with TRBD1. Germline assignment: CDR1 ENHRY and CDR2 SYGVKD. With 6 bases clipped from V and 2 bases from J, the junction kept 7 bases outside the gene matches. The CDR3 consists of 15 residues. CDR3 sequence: CAIRSGTGETYEQYF. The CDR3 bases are TGTGCCATCAGATCCGGGACAGGGGAGACCTACGAGCAGTACTTC.

The CDR3 coding sequence is TGTGCCAGCAGCGGGGGACTAGCGGGGATTAGTCTAGAGACCCAGTACTTC. Protein: CASSGGLAGISLETQYF. J is TRBJ2-5 and V is TRBV5-8, with 13 bases lining up with TRBD2. Germline V lookup: CDR1 SGHTS, CDR2 YDEGEE. J was trimmed by 4 bases and V by 4 bases; bases with no gene match: 10. CDR3 length equals 17 residues.

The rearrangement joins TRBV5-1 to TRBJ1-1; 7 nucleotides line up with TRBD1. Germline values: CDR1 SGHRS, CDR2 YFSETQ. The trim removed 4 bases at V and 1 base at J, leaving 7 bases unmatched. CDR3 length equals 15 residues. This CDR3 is CASSLDRVRNTEAFF. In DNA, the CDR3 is TGCGCCAGCAGCCTTGACAGGGTTCGGAACACTGAAGCTTTCTTT.

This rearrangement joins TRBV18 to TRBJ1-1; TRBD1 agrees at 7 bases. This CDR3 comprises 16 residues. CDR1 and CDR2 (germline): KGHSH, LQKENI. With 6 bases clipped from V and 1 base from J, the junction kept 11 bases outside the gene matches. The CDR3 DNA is TGTGCCAGCTCGATTTCTAGGGGACAGTCGAACACTGAAGCTTTCTTT. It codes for CASSISRGQSNTEAFF.

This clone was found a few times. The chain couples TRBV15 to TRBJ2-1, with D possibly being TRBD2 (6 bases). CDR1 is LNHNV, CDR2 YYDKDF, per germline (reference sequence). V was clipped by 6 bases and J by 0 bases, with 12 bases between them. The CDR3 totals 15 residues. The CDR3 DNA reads TGTGCCACCAGAGTGGGGGGATTCTCCTACAATGAGCAGTTCTTC. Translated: CATRVGGFSYNEQFF.

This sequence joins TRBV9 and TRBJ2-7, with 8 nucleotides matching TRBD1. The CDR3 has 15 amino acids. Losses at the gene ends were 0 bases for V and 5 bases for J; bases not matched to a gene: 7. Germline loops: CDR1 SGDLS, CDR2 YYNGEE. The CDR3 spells CASSVAPTDRDEQYF. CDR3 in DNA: TGTGCCAGCAGCGTAGCCCCAACGGACAGGGACGAGCAGTACTTC.

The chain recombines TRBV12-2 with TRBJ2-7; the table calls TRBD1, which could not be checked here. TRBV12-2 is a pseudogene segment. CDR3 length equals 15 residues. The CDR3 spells CASRLAYRGLYEQYF. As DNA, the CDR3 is TGTGCAAGTCGCTTAGCGTACAGGGGGCTATACGAGCAGTACTTC.

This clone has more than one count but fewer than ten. The CDR3 protein is CASSPQSGTFAEAFF. The CDR3 DNA reads as TGTGCCAGCTCACCACAATCAGGGACATTCGCTGAAGCTTTCTTT. The chain uses TRBV18 and TRBJ1-1; possible D gene TRBD1, 6 bases. This CDR3 has 15 amino acids. The germline V gene has CDR1 KGHSH and CDR2 LQKENI. The V end was cut by 1 base, the J end by 6 bases, with 15 bases between.

The DNA for the CDR3 is TGTGCCAGCAGTCATGCCGACAGATACGAGCAGTACTTC. Amino acid sequence: CASSHADRYEQYF. The genes are TRBV12-3 or TRBV12-4 and TRBJ2-7, with D possibly being TRBD1 (5 bases). The V end was cut by 5 bases, the J end by 4 bases, with 12 bases between. The CDR3 runs to 13 residues.

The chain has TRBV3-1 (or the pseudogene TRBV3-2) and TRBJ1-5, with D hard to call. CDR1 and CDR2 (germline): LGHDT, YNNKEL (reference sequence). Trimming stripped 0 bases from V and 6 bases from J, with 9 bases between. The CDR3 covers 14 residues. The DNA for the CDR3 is TGTGCCAGCAGCCAAGAGCGGGGAAGTCAGCCCCAGCATTTT. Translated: CASSQERGSQPQHF.

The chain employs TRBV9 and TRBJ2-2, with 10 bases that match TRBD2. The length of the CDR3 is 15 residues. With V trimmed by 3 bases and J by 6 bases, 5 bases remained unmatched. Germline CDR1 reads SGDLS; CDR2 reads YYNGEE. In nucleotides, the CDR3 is TGTGCCAGCAGCGCCACTAGCGGGATTGCCGGGGAGCTGTTTTTT. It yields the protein CASSATSGIAGELFF.

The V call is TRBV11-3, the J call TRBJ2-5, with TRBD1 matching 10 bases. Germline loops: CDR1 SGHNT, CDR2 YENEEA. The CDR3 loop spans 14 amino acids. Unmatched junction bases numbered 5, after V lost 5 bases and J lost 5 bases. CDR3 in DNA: TGTGCCAGCAGCCCGGGACAGGGGACGGAGACCCAGTACTTC. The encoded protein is CASSPGQGTETQYF.

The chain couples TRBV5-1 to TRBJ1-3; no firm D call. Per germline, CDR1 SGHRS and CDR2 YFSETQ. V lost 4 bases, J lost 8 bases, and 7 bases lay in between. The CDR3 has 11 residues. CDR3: CASSAGDTIYF. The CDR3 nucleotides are TGCGCCAGCAGCGCCGGGGACACCATATATTTT.

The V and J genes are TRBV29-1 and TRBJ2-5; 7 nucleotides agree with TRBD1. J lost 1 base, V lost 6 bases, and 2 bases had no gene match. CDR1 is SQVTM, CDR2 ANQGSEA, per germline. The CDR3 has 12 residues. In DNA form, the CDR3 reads TGCAGCGTCCAGGGGGTCCAAGAGACCCAGTACTTC. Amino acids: CSVQGVQETQYF.